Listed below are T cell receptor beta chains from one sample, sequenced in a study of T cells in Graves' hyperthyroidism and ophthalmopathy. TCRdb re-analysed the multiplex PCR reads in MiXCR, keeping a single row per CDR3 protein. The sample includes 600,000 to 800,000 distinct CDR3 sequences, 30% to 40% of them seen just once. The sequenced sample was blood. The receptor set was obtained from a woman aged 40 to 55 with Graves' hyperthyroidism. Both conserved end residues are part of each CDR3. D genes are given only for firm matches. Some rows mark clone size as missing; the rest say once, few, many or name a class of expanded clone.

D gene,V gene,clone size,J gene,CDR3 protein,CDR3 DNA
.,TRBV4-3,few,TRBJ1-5,CASSQDDPRGRSNQPQHF,TGCGCCAGCAGCCAAGATGACCCGCGGGGGCGCAGCAATCAGCCCCAGCATTTT
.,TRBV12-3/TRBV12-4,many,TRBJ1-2,CASSFGGRGYTF,TGTGCCAGCAGTTTCGGGGGCCGGGGCTACACCTTC
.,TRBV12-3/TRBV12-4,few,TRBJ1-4,CASSLGPGGEKLFF,TGTGCCAGCAGTTTGGGACCGGGGGGTGAAAAACTGTTTTTT
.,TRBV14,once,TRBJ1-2,CATRPGGGYGYTF,TGTGCCACCCGACCGGGCGGTGGGTATGGCTACACCTTC
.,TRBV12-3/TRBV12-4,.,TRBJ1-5,CASMRGAGVSNQPQHF,TGTGCCAGCATGCGGGGGGCAGGGGTTAGCAATCAGCCCCAGCATTTT
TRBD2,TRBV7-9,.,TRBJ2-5,CASNLGLEGAGETQYF,TGTGCCAGCAACTTAGGACTAGAGGGCGCCGGGGAGACCCAGTACTTC
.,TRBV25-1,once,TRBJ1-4,CASVGHTNEKLFF,TGTGCCAGCGTGGGACATACTAATGAAAAACTGTTTTTT
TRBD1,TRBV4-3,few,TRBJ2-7,CASSQRQGANEQYF,TGCGCCAGCAGCCAACGACAGGGGGCAAATGAGCAGTACTTC
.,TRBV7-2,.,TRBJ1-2,CASSLHAGMANYGYTF,TGTGCCAGCAGCCTACATGCTGGGATGGCAAACTATGGCTACACCTTC
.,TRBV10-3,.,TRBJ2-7,CAISSDTTYEQYF,TGTGCCATCTCTTCAGACACCACCTACGAGCAGTACTTC
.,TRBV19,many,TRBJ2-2,CASSSRNTGELFF,TGTGCCAGCAGCTCACGTAACACCGGGGAGCTGTTTTTT
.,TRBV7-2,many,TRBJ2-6,CASTSPGYSGANVLTF,TGTGCCAGCACCTCCCCAGGTTACTCTGGGGCCAACGTCCTGACTTTC
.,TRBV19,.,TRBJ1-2,CASSPRYPQGYTF,TGTGCCAGTAGTCCCCGATACCCACAGGGCTACACCTTC
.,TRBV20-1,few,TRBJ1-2,CSARPPGRTPYGYTF,TGCAGTGCTAGACCCCCGGGACGGACCCCTTATGGCTACACCTTC
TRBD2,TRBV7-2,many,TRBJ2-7,CASSFAGGYYEQYF,TGTGCCAGCAGCTTCGCGGGAGGGTACTACGAGCAGTACTTC
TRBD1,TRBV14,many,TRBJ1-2,CASSQWGQGMSGYTF,TGTGCCAGCAGCCAATGGGGACAGGGGATGAGCGGCTACACCTTC
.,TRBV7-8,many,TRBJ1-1,CASSPGRGRRNTEAFF,TGTGCCAGCAGCCCCGGACGGGGCCGTAGGAACACTGAAGCTTTCTTT
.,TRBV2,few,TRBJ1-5,CASSEGLADNNQPQHF,TGTGCCAGCAGTGAAGGATTGGCGGATAACAATCAGCCCCAGCATTTT
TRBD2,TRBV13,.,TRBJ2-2,CASRLAGVAGELFF,TGTGCCAGCCGACTAGCGGGAGTAGCCGGGGAGCTGTTTTTT
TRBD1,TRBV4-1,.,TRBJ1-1,CASRSSGQGGTEAFF,TGCGCCAGCAGGTCTTCCGGACAGGGAGGCACTGAAGCTTTCTTT
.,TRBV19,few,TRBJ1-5,CASSIKIGSDYNQPQHF,TGTGCCAGTAGTATAAAGATCGGCAGCGACTACAATCAGCCCCAGCATTTT
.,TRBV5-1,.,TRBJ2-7,CASSSSLLGTYEQYF,TGCGCCAGCAGCTCAAGCTTACTAGGTACCTACGAGCAGTACTTC
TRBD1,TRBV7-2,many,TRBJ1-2,CASSLLTGGNYGYTF,TGTGCCAGCAGCTTGTTGACAGGGGGTAATTATGGCTACACCTTC